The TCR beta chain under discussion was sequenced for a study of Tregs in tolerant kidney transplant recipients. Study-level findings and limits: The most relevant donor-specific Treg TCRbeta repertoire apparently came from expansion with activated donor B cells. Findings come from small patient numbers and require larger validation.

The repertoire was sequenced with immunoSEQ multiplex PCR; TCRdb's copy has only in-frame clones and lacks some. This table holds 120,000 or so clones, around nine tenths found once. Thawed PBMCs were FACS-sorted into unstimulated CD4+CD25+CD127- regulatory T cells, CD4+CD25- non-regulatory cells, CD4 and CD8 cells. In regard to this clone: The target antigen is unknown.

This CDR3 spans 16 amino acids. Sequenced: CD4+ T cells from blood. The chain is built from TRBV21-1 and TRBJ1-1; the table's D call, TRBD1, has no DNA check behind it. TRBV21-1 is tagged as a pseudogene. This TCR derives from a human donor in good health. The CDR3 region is CASSFRDRVSGTEAFF. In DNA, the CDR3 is TGTGCCAGCAGCTTCCGGGACAGGGTAAGTGGGACTGAAGCTTTCTTT.